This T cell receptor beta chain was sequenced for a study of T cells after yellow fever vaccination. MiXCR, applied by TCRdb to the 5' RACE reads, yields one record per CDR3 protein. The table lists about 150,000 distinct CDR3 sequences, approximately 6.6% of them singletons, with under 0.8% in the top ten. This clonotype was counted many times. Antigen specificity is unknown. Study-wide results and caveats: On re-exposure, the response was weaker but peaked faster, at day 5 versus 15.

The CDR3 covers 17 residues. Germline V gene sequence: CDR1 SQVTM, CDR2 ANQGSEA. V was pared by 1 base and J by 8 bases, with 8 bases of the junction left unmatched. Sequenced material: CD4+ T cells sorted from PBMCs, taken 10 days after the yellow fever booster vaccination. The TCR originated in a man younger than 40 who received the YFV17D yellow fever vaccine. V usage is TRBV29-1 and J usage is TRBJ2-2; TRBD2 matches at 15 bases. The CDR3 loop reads CSVEAQRGLAGGGELFF. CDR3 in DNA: TGCAGCGTTGAAGCCCAAAGGGGACTAGCGGGAGGTGGGGAGCTGTTTTTT.